This TCR beta chain was sequenced in a study of OX40 agonist ivuxolimab in advanced cancers. Assay: immunoSEQ multiplex PCR; the TCRdb copy retains only in-frame clones and omits some. The sample has more than 40,000 clones, 60% to 80% seen once. This clone was counted only a few times. Its antigen is as yet unknown. This CDR3 has 14 residues. The germline V and J ends were trimmed by 4 bases and 0 bases, with 8 bases remaining between them. Germline V gene lookup returns CDR1 SGHRS and CDR2 YFSETQ. Study-wide findings and caveats: Average numbers of expanded clones were greater in CD8+ T cells than in CD4+.

The sequence was obtained from an adult with an advanced solid tumor such as melanoma, head and neck, liver or kidney cancer. The V and J genes are TRBV5-1 and TRBJ2-1; either TRBD1 or TRBD2 may supply D (5 bases each). The material sequenced was CD4+ or CD8+ T cells sorted from blood, taken in a trial of the OX40 agonist ivuxolimab. The CDR3 spells CASSPGSSYNEQFF. CDR3 nucleotides: TGCGCCAGCAGCCCAGGGAGCTCCTACAATGAGCAGTTCTTC. The full variable domain, in which reference TRBV5-1 and TRBJ2-1 provide the parts outside the CDR3, is KAGVTQTPRYLIKTRGQQVTLSCSPISGHRSVSWYQQTPGQGLQFLFEYFSETQRNKGNFPGRFSGRQFSNSRSEMNVSTLELGDSALYLCASSPGSSYNEQFFGPGTRLTVL.